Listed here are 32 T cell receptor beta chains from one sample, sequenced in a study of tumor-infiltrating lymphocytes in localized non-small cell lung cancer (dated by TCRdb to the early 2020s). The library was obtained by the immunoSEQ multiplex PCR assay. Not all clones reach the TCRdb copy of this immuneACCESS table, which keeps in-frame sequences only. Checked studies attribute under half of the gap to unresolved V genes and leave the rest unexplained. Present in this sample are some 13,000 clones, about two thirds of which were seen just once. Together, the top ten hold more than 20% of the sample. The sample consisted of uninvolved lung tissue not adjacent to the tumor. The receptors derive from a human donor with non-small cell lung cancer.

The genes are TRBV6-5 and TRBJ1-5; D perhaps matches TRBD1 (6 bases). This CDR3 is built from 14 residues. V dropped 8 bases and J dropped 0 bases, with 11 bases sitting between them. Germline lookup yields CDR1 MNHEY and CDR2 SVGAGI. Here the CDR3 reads CASRGLYSNQPQHF. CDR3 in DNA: TGTGCCAGCCGGGGGCTTTATAGCAATCAGCCCCAGCATTTT.

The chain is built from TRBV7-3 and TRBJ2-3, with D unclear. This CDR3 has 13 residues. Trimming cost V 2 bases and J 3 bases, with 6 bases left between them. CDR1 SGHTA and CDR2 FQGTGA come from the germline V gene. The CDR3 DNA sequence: TGTGCCAGCAGCTTAGCCTATACAGATACGCAGTATTTT. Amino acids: CASSLAYTDTQYF.

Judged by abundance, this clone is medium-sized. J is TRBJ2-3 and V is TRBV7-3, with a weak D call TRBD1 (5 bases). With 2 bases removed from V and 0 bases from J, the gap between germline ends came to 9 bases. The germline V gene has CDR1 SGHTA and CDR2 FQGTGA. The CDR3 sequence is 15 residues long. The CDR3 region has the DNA TGTGCCAGCAGCTTACAGGGCCTCAGCACAGATACGCAGTATTTT. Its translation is CASSLQGLSTDTQYF.

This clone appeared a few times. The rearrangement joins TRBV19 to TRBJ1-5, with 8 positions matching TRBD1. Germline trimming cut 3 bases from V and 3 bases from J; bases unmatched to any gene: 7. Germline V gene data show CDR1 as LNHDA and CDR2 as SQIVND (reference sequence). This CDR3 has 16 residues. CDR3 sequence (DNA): TGTGCCAGTAGTATCCGAACAGGGGGTGACAATCAGCCCCAGCATTTT. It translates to CASSIRTGGDNQPQHF.

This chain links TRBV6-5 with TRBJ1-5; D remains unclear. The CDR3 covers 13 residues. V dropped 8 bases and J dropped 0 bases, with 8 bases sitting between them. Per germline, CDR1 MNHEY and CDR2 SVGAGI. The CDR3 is CASAGGSNQPQHF. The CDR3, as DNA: TGTGCCAGCGCGGGAGGTAGCAATCAGCCCCAGCATTTT.

CDR3 loop: CASSQGQGHTEAFF. The CDR3 DNA follows: TGTGCCAGCAGCCAGGGACAGGGGCACACTGAAGCTTTCTTT. This chain links TRBV14 with TRBJ1-1, with 10 nucleotides matching TRBD1. Germline V lookup: CDR1 SGHDN, CDR2 FVKESK. The CDR3 has 14 amino acids. V lost 3 bases and J lost 3; bases outside the gene matches: 1.

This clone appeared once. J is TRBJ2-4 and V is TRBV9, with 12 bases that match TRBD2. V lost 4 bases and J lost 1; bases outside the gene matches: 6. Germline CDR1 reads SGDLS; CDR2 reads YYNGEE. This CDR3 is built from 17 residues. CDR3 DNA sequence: TGTGCCAGCAGCCCTCTCGGACTAGCGGGGGCCAAAAACATTCAGTACTTC. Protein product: CASSPLGLAGAKNIQYF.

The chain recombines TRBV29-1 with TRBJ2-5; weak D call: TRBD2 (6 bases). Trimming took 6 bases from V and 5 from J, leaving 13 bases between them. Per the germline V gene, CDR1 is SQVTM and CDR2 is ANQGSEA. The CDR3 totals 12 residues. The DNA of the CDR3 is TGCAGCGTCTCGCGGGGATTGGAGACCCAGTACTTC. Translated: CSVSRGLETQYF.

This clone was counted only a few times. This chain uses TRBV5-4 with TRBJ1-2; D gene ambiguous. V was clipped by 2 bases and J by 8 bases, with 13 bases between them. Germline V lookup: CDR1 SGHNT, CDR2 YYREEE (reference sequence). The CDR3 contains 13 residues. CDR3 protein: CASSLEALGGYTF. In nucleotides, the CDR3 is TGTGCCAGCAGCTTAGAGGCCCTTGGGGGCTACACCTTC.

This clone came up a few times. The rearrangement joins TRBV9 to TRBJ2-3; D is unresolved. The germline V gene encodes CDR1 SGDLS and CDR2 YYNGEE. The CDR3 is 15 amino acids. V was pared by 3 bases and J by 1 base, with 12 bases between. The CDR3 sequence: CASSASMDGTDTQYF. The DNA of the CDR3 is TGTGCCAGCAGCGCCTCTATGGACGGCACAGATACGCAGTATTTT.

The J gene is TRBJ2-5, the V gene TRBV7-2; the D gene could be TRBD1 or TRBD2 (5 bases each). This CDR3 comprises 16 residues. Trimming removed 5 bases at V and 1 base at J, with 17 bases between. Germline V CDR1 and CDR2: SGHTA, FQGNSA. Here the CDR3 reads CASSNTLRDGQETQYF. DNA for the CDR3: TGTGCCAGCAGCAATACCCTCCGGGACGGCCAAGAGACCCAGTACTTC.

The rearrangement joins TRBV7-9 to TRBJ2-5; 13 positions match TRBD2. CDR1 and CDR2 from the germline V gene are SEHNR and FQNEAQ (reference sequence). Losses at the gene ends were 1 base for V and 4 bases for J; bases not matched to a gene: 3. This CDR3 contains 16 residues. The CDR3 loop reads CASSLGGLAGPETQYF. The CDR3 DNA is TGTGCCAGCAGCTTAGGGGGACTAGCGGGGCCAGAGACCCAGTACTTC.

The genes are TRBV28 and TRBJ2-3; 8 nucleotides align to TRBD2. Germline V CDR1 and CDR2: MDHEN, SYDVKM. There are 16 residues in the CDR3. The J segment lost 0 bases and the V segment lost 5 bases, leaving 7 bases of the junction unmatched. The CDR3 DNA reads TGTGCCAGCAGTCCAGGCAGCGGGGGTAGCACAGATACGCAGTATTTT. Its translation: CASSPGSGGSTDTQYF.

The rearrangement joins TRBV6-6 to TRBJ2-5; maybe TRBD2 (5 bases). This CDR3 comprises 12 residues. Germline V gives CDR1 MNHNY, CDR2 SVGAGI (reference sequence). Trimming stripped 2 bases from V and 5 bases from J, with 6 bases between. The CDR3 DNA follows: TGTGCCAGCAGTTACCCGGGGGAGACCCAGTACTTC. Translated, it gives CASSYPGETQYF.

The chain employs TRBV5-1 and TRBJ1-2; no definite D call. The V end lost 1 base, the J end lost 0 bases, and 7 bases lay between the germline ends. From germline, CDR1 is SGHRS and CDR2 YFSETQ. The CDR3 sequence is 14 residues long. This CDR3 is CASSLTDSNYGYTF. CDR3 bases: TGCGCCAGCAGCTTGACAGACTCTAACTATGGCTACACCTTC.

CDR3 coding DNA: TGTGCCAGCACCGGGGACACAACGAACACCGGGGAGCTGTTTTTT. It specifies CASTGDTTNTGELFF. This chain links TRBV9 with TRBJ2-2, with TRBD1 as a possible D gene (6 bases). Trimming removed 6 bases at V and 0 bases at J, with 12 bases between. Germline V gene sequence: CDR1 SGDLS, CDR2 YYNGEE. The CDR3 extends over 15 amino acids.

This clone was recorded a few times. CDR3 coding DNA: TGCGCCAGCACCCGGGGAACGGGACAGACGAATTACTATGGCTACACCTTC. As protein: CASTRGTGQTNYYGYTF. J is TRBJ1-2 and V is TRBV4-3; 7 bases fit TRBD1. Losses at the gene ends were 7 bases for V and 3 bases for J; bases not matched to a gene: 17. Germline-derived CDR1 and CDR2 are LGHNA and YSLEER. The CDR3 is made up of 17 amino acids.

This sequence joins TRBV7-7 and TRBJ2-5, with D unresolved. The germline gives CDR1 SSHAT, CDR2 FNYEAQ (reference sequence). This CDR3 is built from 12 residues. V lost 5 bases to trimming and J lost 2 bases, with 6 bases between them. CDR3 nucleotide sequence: TGTGCCAGCAGCCCCCTTCAAGAGACCCAGTACTTC. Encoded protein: CASSPLQETQYF. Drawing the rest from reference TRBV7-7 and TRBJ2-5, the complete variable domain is GAGVSQSPRYKVTKRGQDVTLRCDPISSHATLYWYQQALGQGPEFLTYFNYEAQPDKSGLPSDRFSAERPEGSISTLTIQRTEQRDSAMYRCASSPLQETQYFGPGTRLLVL.

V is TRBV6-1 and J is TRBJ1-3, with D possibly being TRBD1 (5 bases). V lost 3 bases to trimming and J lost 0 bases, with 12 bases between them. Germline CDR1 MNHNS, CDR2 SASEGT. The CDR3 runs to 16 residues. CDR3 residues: CASSDGGGGSGNTIYF. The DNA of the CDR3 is TGTGCCAGCAGTGATGGGGGTGGTGGCTCTGGAAACACCATATATTTT.

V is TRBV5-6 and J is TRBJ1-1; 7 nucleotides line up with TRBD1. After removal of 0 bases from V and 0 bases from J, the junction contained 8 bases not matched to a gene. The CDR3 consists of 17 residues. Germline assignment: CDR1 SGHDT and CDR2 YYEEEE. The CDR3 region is CASSLAGTVLMNTEAFF. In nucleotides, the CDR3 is TGTGCCAGCAGCTTGGCCGGGACAGTCCTCATGAACACTGAAGCTTTCTTT.

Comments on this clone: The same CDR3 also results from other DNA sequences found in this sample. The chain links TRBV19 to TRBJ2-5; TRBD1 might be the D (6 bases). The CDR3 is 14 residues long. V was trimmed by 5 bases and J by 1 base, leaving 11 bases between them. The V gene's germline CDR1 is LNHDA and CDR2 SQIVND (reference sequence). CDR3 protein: CASSSTGAQETQYF. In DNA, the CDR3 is TGTGCCAGTAGTTCGACAGGAGCCCAAGAGACCCAGTACTTC.

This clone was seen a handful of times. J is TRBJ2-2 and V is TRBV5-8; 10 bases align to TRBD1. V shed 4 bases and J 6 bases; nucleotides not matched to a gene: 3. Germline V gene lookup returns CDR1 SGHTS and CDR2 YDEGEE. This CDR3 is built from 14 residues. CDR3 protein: CASSPGTGAGELFF. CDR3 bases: TGTGCCAGCAGCCCCGGGACAGGGGCCGGGGAGCTGTTTTTT.

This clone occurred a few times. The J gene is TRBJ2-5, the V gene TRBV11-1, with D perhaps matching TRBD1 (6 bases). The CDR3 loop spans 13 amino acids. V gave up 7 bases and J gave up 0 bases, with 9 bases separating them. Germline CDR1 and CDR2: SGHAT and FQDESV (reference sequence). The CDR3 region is CASKRTDQETQYF. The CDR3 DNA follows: TGTGCCAGCAAAAGGACAGACCAAGAGACCCAGTACTTC.

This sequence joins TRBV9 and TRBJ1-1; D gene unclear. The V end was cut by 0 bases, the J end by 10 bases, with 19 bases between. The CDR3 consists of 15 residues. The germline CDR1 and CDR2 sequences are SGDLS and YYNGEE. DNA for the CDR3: TGTGCCAGCAGCGTAGCTGACGGGTCCCTCGGTGGAGCTTTCTTT. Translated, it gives CASSVADGSLGGAFF.

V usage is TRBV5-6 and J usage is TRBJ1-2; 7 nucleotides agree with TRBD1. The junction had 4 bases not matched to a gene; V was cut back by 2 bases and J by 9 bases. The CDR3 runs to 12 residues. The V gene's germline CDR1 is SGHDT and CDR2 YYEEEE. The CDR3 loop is CASSFGQDRYTF. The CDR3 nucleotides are TGTGCCAGCAGCTTCGGACAGGACCGCTACACCTTC.

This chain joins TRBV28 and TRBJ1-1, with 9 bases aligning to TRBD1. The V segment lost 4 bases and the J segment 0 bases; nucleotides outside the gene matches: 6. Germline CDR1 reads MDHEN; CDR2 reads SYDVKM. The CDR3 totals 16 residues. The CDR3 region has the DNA TGTGCCAGCAGTTCGAGACAGGGGGTGTTGAACACTGAAGCTTTCTTT. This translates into CASSSRQGVLNTEAFF.

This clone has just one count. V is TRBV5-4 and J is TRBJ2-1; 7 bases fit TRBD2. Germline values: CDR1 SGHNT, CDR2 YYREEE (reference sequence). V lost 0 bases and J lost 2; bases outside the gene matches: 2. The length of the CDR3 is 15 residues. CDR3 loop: CASSLGGGTYNEQFF. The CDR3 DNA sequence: TGTGCCAGCAGCTTGGGGGGGGGAACCTACAATGAGCAGTTCTTC.

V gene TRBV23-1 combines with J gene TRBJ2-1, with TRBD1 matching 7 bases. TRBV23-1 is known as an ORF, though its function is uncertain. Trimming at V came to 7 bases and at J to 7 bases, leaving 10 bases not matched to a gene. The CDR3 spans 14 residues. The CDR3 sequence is CASKRTSTGNEQFF. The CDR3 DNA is TGCGCCAGCAAACGCACCTCGACAGGGAATGAGCAGTTCTTC.

This CDR3 is CASSLSGGNTEAFF. The CDR3 DNA is TGTGCCAGCAGTTTATCGGGTGGGAACACTGAAGCTTTCTTT. The rearrangement links TRBV27 to TRBJ1-1; D uncertain. V was pared by 0 bases and J by 1 base, with 6 bases between. CDR3 size: 14 residues. Germline assignment: CDR1 MNHEY and CDR2 SMNVEV (reference sequence).

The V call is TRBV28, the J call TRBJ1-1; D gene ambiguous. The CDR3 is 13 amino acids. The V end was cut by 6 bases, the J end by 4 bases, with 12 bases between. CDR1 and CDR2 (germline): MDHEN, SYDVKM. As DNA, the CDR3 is TGTGCCAGCAGCCCTCCGGATGTCACTGAAGCTTTCTTT. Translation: CASSPPDVTEAFF. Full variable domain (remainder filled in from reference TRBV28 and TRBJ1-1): DVKVTQSSRYLVKRTGEKVFLECVQDMDHENMFWYRQDPGLGLRLIYFSYDVKMKEKGDIPEGYSVSREKKERFSLILESASTNQTSMYLCASSPPDVTEAFFGQGTRLTVV.

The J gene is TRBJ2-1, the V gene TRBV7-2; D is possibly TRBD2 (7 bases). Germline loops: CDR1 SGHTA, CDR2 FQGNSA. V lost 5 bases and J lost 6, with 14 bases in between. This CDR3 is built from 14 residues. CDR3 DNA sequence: TGTGCCAGCAGCCCTATCGGGGGGCCCAATGAGCAGTTCTTC. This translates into CASSPIGGPNEQFF.

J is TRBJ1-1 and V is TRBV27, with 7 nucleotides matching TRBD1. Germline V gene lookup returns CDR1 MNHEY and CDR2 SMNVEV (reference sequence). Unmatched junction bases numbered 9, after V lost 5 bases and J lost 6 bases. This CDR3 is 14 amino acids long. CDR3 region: CASSTRDSTAEAFF. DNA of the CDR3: TGTGCCAGCAGTACCCGGGACAGCACAGCTGAAGCTTTCTTT.